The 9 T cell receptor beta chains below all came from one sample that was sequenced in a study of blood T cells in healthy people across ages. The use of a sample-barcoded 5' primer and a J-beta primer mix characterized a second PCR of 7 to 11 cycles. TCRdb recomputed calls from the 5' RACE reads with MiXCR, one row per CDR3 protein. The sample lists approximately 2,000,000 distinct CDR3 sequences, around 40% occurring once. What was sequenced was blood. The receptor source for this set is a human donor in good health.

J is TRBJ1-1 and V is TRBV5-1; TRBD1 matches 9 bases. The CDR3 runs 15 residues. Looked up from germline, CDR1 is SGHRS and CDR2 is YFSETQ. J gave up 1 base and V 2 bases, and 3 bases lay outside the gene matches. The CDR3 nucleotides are TGCGCCAGCAGCTTACCGGGACAGGGGAACACTGAAGCTTTCTTT. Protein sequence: CASSLPGQGNTEAFF.

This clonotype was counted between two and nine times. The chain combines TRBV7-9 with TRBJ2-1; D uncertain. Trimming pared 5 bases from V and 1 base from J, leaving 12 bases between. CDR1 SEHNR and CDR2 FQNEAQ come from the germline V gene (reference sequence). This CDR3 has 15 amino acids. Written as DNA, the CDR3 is TGTGCCAGCAGCCCGGTTTTCCTTTCCTACAATGAGCAGTTCTTC. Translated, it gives CASSPVFLSYNEQFF.

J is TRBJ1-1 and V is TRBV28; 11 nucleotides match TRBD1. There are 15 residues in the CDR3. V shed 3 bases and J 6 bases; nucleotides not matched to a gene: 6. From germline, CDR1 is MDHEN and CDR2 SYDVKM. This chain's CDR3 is CASSFPDRGQSEAFF. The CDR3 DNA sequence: TGTGCCAGCAGTTTCCCGGACAGGGGGCAATCTGAAGCTTTCTTT.

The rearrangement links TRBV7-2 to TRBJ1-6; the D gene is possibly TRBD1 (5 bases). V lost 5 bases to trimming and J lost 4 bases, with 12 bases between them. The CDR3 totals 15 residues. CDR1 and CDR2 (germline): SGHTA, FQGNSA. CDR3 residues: CASSTQGQYNSPLHF. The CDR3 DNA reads TGTGCCAGCAGCACCCAAGGACAATATAATTCACCCCTCCACTTT.

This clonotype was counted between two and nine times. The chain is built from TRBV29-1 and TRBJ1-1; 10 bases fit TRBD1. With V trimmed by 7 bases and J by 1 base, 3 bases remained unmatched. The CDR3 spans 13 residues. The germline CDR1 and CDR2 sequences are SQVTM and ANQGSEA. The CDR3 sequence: CSGDRGWNTEAFF. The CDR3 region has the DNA TGCAGCGGGGACAGGGGATGGAACACTGAAGCTTTCTTT.

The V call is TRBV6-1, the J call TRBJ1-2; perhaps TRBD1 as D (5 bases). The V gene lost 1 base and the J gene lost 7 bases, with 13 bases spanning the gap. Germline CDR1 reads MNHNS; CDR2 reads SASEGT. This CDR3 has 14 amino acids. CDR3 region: CASSEGGDLGGYTF. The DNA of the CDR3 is TGTGCCAGCAGTGAAGGCGGGGACCTGGGTGGCTACACCTTC.

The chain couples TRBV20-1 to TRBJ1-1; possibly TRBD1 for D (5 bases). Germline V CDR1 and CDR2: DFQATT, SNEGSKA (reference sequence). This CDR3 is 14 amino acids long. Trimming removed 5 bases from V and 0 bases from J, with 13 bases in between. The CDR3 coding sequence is TGCAGTGCTCAGACAGCCAACTTGAACACTGAAGCTTTCTTT. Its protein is CSAQTANLNTEAFF.

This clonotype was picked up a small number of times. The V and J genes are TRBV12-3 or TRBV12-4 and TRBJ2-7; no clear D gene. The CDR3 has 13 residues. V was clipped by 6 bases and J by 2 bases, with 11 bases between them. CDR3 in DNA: TGTGCCAGCAGACGAGCGACAACCTACGAGCAGTACTTC. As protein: CASRRATTYEQYF.

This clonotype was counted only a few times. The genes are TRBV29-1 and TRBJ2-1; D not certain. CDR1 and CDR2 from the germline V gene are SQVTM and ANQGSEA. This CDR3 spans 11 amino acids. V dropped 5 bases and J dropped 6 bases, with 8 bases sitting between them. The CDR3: CSVRSINEQFF. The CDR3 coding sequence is TGCAGCGTTCGGTCCATCAATGAGCAGTTCTTC.